What follows are 25 T cell receptor beta chains derived from one specimen sequenced in a study of Japanese encephalitis immunity and Zika vaccine responses. CFSE-labeled PBMCs were cultured more than five days with peptide pools, each at 0.8 to 1 ug/mL. Proliferating CD4 T cells were sorted unfixed as live CD56-CD19-CD16-CD3+CD4+ CFSE-low cells. TCRdb redid the calling of the 5' RACE reads with MiXCR, one entry per CDR3 protein. The sample yields approximately 680 distinct CDR3 sequences, 3.6% seen once. The sequences come from antigen-activated CD4+ T cells from blood, cultured, collected during a Zika inactivated vaccine study. The receptors originated from an adult woman who received an inactivated Zika virus vaccine.

The J gene is TRBJ1-5, the V gene TRBV18; 9 bases agree with TRBD1. Germline V lookup: CDR1 KGHSH, CDR2 LQKENI. This CDR3 is built from 17 residues. The V segment lost 1 base and the J segment 2 bases; nucleotides outside the gene matches: 6. The CDR3, as DNA: TGTGCCAGCTCACCACGTACAGGGGGCATGGGCAATCAGCCCCAGCATTTT. Translated: CASSPRTGGMGNQPQHF. The whole variable domain, filled in from reference TRBV18 and TRBJ1-5, reads NAGVMQNPRHLVRRRGQEARLRCSPMKGHSHVYWYRQLPEEGLKFMVYLQKENIIDESGMPKERFSAEFPKEGPSILRIQQVVRGDSAAYFCASSPRTGGMGNQPQHFGDGTRLSIL.

This clonotype was counted at least ten times. The chain carries TRBV4-3 and TRBJ1-1; no clear D. Germline CDR1 and CDR2: LGHNA and YSLEER. With 1 base removed from V and 1 base from J, the gap between germline ends came to 13 bases. This CDR3 spans 16 amino acids. The CDR3 region is CASSQGAETGNTEAFF. CDR3 coding DNA: TGCGCCAGCAGCCAAGGGGCGGAGACGGGGAACACTGAAGCTTTCTTT.

By share of the sample, this clonotype is medium-sized. The chain carries TRBV5-8 and TRBJ2-7; 10 nucleotides match TRBD1. This CDR3 contains 16 residues. V dropped 1 base and J dropped 8; count of bases not matched to a gene: 12. The germline CDR1 and CDR2 sequences are SGHTS and YDEGEE. The CDR3 protein is CASSLYGTGAAGQQYF. The CDR3, as DNA: TGTGCCAGCAGCTTGTACGGGACAGGGGCTGCCGGGCAGCAGTACTTC.

This clonotype qualifies as medium-sized. The chain recombines TRBV6-5 with TRBJ1-2; D may be TRBD1 (5 bases). Between the trimmed V and J ends, which lost 5 bases and 0 bases, there was a span of 13 bases. The CDR3 extends over 15 amino acids. Per the germline V gene, CDR1 is MNHEY and CDR2 is SVGAGI. The CDR3 nucleotides are TGTGCCAGCAGTGGCGGGGACGGCCCTAACTATGGCTACACCTTC. This codes for CASSGGDGPNYGYTF.

This clonotype occurred many times. The chain has TRBV4-3 and TRBJ1-1; 8 bases align to TRBD1. The V gene end was trimmed by 3 bases and the J gene end by 3 bases; junction bases not matched to a gene: 3. Germline V CDR1 and CDR2: LGHNA, YSLEER. This CDR3 is 14 amino acids long. CDR3 loop: CASSQTGAYTEAFF. The CDR3 region has the DNA TGCGCCAGCAGCCAGACAGGGGCGTACACTGAAGCTTTCTTT.

This clonotype ranks as medium-sized. The CDR3 nucleotides are TGTGCCAGCAGTCTACAGGGTGGCTACACCTTC. Amino acid sequence: CASSLQGGYTF. The chain carries TRBV28 and TRBJ1-2; possible D gene TRBD1, 6 bases. CDR3 length equals 11 residues. Germline CDR1 and CDR2: MDHEN and SYDVKM. Trimming cost V 5 bases and J 7 bases, with 8 bases left between them.

This clonotype was detected ten times or more. The chain employs TRBV12-3 or TRBV12-4 and TRBJ1-1; TRBD1 agrees at 7 bases. J lost 1 base, V lost 5 bases, and 10 bases had no gene match. The CDR3 covers 16 residues. CDR3 nucleotide sequence: TGTGCCAGCAGTCCGGGGACAGCCTATCCGAACACTGAAGCTTTCTTT. This encodes CASSPGTAYPNTEAFF.

Relative to its sample, this clonotype is large. The chain has TRBV7-8 and TRBJ2-1; D might be TRBD2 (7 bases). V lost 1 base and J lost 5, with 15 bases in between. The germline gives CDR1 SGHVS, CDR2 FQNEAQ. This CDR3 comprises 16 residues. The CDR3: CASSLVYGRGNNEQFF. CDR3 sequence (DNA): TGTGCCAGCAGCTTAGTTTATGGGAGGGGGAACAATGAGCAGTTCTTC. Variable domain in full (rest from reference TRBV7-8 and TRBJ2-1): GAGVSQSPRYKVAKRGQDVALRCDPISGHVSLFWYQQALGQGPEFLTYFQNEAQLDKSGLPSDRFFAERPEGSVSTLKIQRTQQEDSAVYLCASSLVYGRGNNEQFFGPGTRLTVL.

By share, this clonotype counts as large (0.1 to 1%). V gene TRBV28 combines with J gene TRBJ1-1, with 8 bases lining up with TRBD1. This CDR3 contains 15 residues. With 5 bases clipped from V and 4 bases from J, the junction kept 9 bases outside the gene matches. CDR1 and CDR2 (germline): MDHEN, SYDVKM. The CDR3 loop is CASSMMTGVGTEAFF. The CDR3 DNA reads as TGTGCCAGCAGTATGATGACAGGGGTTGGCACTGAAGCTTTCTTT. Together with reference TRBV28 and TRBJ1-1, the CDR3 gives the full variable domain: DVKVTQSSRYLVKRTGEKVFLECVQDMDHENMFWYRQDPGLGLRLIYFSYDVKMKEKGDIPEGYSVSREKKERFSLILESASTNQTSMYLCASSMMTGVGTEAFFGQGTRLTVV.

This clonotype is judged medium-sized. The chain has TRBV4-1 and TRBJ2-2; 9 bases match TRBD1. Germline-derived CDR1 and CDR2 are MGHRA and YSYEKL. The CDR3 runs 18 residues. The trim removed 2 bases at V and 0 bases at J, leaving 7 bases unmatched. In DNA form, the CDR3 reads TGCGCCAGCAGCCAAACGGACAGGGGATACGCGAACACCGGGGAGCTGTTTTTT. Translation gives CASSQTDRGYANTGELFF.

This clonotype was picked up a small number of times. A much bigger clone sits one base away, suggesting this may be a read error. The chain carries TRBV30 and TRBJ1-5, with D perhaps TRBD1 (5 bases). Germline-derived CDR1 and CDR2 are GTSNPN and SVGIG (reference sequence). The CDR3 consists of 14 residues. Trimming stripped 1 base from V and 7 bases from J, with 14 bases between. CDR3 loop: CAWSGGNQWQPQHF. Here the CDR3 DNA reads TGTGCCTGGAGTGGGGGGAACCAATGGCAGCCCCAGCATTTT.

Judged by abundance, this clonotype is large. The rearrangement joins TRBV27 to TRBJ1-2; D ambiguous. Germline V gene sequence: CDR1 MNHEY, CDR2 SMNVEV (reference sequence). Trimming pared 3 bases from V and 0 bases from J, leaving 14 bases between. CDR3 length: 16 residues. The CDR3 reads CASSFAGLGSNYGYTF. Written as DNA, the CDR3 is TGTGCCAGCAGTTTTGCCGGGCTCGGGTCTAACTATGGCTACACCTTC.

By frequency in the sample, this clonotype is hyperexpanded. This chain links TRBV27 with TRBJ1-2; possible D gene TRBD1, 5 bases. This CDR3 spans 16 amino acids. V lost 2 bases and J lost 4, with 17 bases in between. Germline loops: CDR1 MNHEY, CDR2 SMNVEV (reference sequence). CDR3 loop: CASSLAGVGDSYGYTF. The CDR3 coding sequence is TGTGCCAGCAGTTTAGCGGGCGTGGGGGACTCCTATGGCTACACCTTC.

The sample holds a few counts of this clonotype. V and J are TRBV9 and TRBJ1-3; D not resolved. The CDR3 contains 15 residues. The V and J ends lost 0 bases and 1 base respectively, with 8 bases between them. Germline-derived CDR1 and CDR2 are SGDLS and YYNGEE. For the CDR3, the DNA is TGTGCCAGCAGCGTAGATGTGGTGTCTGGAAACACCATATATTTT. Translation: CASSVDVVSGNTIYF.

Ten or more counts support this clonotype. The chain employs TRBV7-9 and TRBJ2-7, with TRBD1 matching 12 bases. Germline V gene sequence: CDR1 SEHNR, CDR2 FQNEAQ (reference sequence). The ends lost 5 bases at V and 5 bases at J; junction bases unmatched: 13. This CDR3 has 17 amino acids. The CDR3 region is CASSPQPPGQGADEQYF. As DNA, the CDR3 is TGTGCCAGCAGCCCCCAACCCCCGGGACAGGGGGCGGACGAGCAGTACTTC.

Relative to its sample, this clonotype is large. The CDR3: CASSKDLNQPQHF. In DNA form, the CDR3 reads TGTGCCAGCAGTAAAGACCTGAATCAGCCCCAGCATTTT. The chain is built from TRBV7-2 and TRBJ1-5; unclear D gene. CDR3 length: 13 amino acids. Trimming pared 6 bases from V and 4 bases from J, leaving 10 bases between. The germline V gene encodes CDR1 SGHTA and CDR2 FQGNSA. The variable domain in full, with the rest retrieved from reference TRBV7-2 and TRBJ1-5, is GAGVSQSPSNKVTEKGKDVELRCDPISGHTALYWYRQSLGQGLEFLIYFQGNSAPDKSGLPSDRFSAERTGGSVSTLTIQRTQQEDSAVYLCASSKDLNQPQHFGDGTRLSIL.

In this sample, this clonotype turned up many times. This chain joins TRBV28 and TRBJ2-3; 8 nucleotides agree with TRBD2. The CDR3 has 15 residues. J was trimmed by 5 bases and V by 5 bases; bases with no gene match: 9. CDR1 is MDHEN, CDR2 SYDVKM, per germline. The CDR3: CASSARGLAVDTQYF. In DNA, the CDR3 is TGTGCCAGCAGTGCACGTGGACTAGCCGTAGATACGCAGTATTTT.

In its sample, this clonotype is large. The chain joins TRBV6-5 to TRBJ2-5; D ambiguous. Trimming stripped 0 bases from V and 0 bases from J, with 5 bases between. The length of the CDR3 is 14 residues. Germline V gene lookup returns CDR1 MNHEY and CDR2 SVGAGI. CDR3 protein: CASSYSNNQETQYF. In nucleotides, the CDR3 is TGTGCCAGCAGTTACTCGAATAACCAAGAGACCCAGTACTTC.

This clonotype is judged large (0.1 to 1%). The genes are TRBV12-3 or TRBV12-4 and TRBJ1-5, with 9 bases matching TRBD1. The CDR3 spans 16 residues. The V segment lost 5 bases and the J segment 2 bases; nucleotides outside the gene matches: 7. For the CDR3, the DNA is TGTGCCAGCAGTCCCACAGGGGGCGACGGCAATCAGCCCCAGCATTTT. This encodes CASSPTGGDGNQPQHF.

Sample share makes this clonotype medium-sized. The rearrangement joins TRBV25-1 to TRBJ2-3, with TRBD1 identical over 8 bases. Per the germline V gene, CDR1 is MGHDK and CDR2 is SYGVNS. Germline trimming cut 6 bases from V and 6 bases from J; bases unmatched to any gene: 8. There are 14 residues in the CDR3. The CDR3 here is CASRLTGETDTQYF. For the CDR3, the DNA is TGTGCCAGCAGACTGACAGGGGAGACGGATACGCAGTATTTT.

Judged by abundance, this clonotype is medium-sized. The V call is TRBV4-3, the J call TRBJ1-1; D uncertain. The germline V gene has CDR1 LGHNA and CDR2 YSLEER. The CDR3 runs 13 residues. The V gene lost 3 bases and the J gene lost 2 bases, with 7 bases spanning the gap. CDR3: CASSHIGNTEAFF. In DNA, the CDR3 is TGCGCCAGCAGCCATATCGGAAACACTGAAGCTTTCTTT.

This clonotype is large. The genes are TRBV7-2 and TRBJ1-5, with 10 nucleotides matching TRBD1. V lost 5 bases to trimming and J lost 2 bases; unmatched junction nucleotides: 12. The germline V gene has CDR1 SGHTA and CDR2 FQGNSA. The CDR3 has 18 amino acids. The DNA of the CDR3 is TGTGCCAGCAGCGCCGGGACAGGGGTAATGGTCGGCAATCAGCCCCAGCATTTT. It specifies CASSAGTGVMVGNQPQHF.

By frequency in the sample, this clonotype is large (0.1 to 1%). The rearrangement uses TRBV2 and TRBJ2-7; 10 positions agree with TRBD1. Germline lookup yields CDR1 SNHLY and CDR2 FYNNEI. The CDR3 covers 14 residues. With 5 bases clipped from V and 5 bases from J, the junction kept 6 bases outside the gene matches. DNA of the CDR3: TGTGCCAGCAGTCAAAGGACAGGGGGAGACGAGCAGTACTTC. It codes for CASSQRTGGDEQYF. The variable domain in full, with the rest retrieved from reference TRBV2 and TRBJ2-7, is EPEVTQTPSHQVTQMGQEVILRCVPISNHLYFYWYRQILGQKVEFLVSFYNNEISEKSEIFDDQFSVERPDGSNFTLKIRSTKLEDSAMYFCASSQRTGGDEQYFGPGTRLTVT.

By share, this clonotype ranks as large. The chain joins TRBV4-3 to TRBJ2-7; unclear D gene. Germline loops: CDR1 LGHNA, CDR2 YSLEER. The V end was cut by 0 bases, the J end by 1 base, with 7 bases between. The CDR3 totals 14 residues. The CDR3 reads CASSQDSVSYEQYF. CDR3 bases: TGCGCCAGCAGCCAAGATTCGGTATCCTACGAGCAGTACTTC.

This clonotype is labeled medium-sized (0.01 to 0.1%). The chain combines TRBV4-3 with TRBJ2-1, with 7 bases identical to TRBD2. The J segment lost 8 bases and the V segment lost 8 bases, leaving 3 bases of the junction unmatched. CDR1 LGHNA and CDR2 YSLEER come from the germline V gene. The CDR3 spans 11 residues. Written as DNA, the CDR3 is TGCGCCAGCCGGGCGGGGGATGAGCAGTTCTTC. This encodes CASRAGDEQFF.